This passage covers 7 T cell receptor beta chains from one sample sequenced in a study of blood T cell repertoires in COVID-19. Method: immunoSEQ multiplex PCR; TCRdb's copy keeps in-frame clones and lacks some. Among 350,000 or so clones listed, approximately 89% were seen once. Sequenced: peripheral blood. The origin of the receptors is a woman aged 25 to 39 with COVID-19, enrolled during active disease.

This clone was detected many times. V and J are TRBV2 and TRBJ1-5, with TRBD1 matching 7 bases. The ends lost 6 bases at V and 3 bases at J; junction bases unmatched: 5. CDR1 and CDR2 from the germline V gene are SNHLY and FYNNEI. The CDR3 spans 14 residues. CDR3 sequence (DNA): TGTGCCAGCAGAACCACAGGGGACAATCAGCCCCAGCATTTT. Translated: CASRTTGDNQPQHF.

The chain is built from TRBV18 and TRBJ1-1; D is uncertain. Trimming stripped 2 bases from V and 3 bases from J, with 7 bases between. Per germline, CDR1 KGHSH and CDR2 LQKENI. The CDR3 has 13 residues. The CDR3 loop is CASSPISDTEAFF. The CDR3 DNA reads as TGTGCCAGCTCACCAATTTCTGACACTGAAGCTTTCTTT.

The chain has TRBV19 and TRBJ2-1; 9 bases match TRBD2. V lost 1 base and J lost 4; bases outside the gene matches: 2. This CDR3 has 15 amino acids. CDR1 LNHDA and CDR2 SQIVND come from the germline V gene (reference sequence). This chain's CDR3 is CASSIGTSAYNEQFF. The CDR3 DNA is TGTGCCAGTAGTATAGGGACTAGCGCGTACAATGAGCAGTTCTTC. Complete variable domain (other parts from reference TRBV19 and TRBJ2-1): DGGITQSPKYLFRKEGQNVTLSCEQNLNHDAMYWYRQDPGQGLRLIYYSQIVNDFQKGDIAEGYSVSREKKESFPLTVTSAQKNPTAFYLCASSIGTSAYNEQFFGPGTRLTVL.

The chain employs TRBV11-3 and TRBJ2-2, with TRBD2 identical over 9 bases. The V and J ends lost 2 bases and 4 bases, in that order; junction bases with no gene match: 2. Germline V lookup: CDR1 SGHNT, CDR2 YENEEA. CDR3 length: 15 amino acids. The CDR3: CASSLSTSGTGELFF. CDR3 DNA sequence: TGTGCCAGCAGCTTATCGACTAGCGGCACCGGGGAGCTGTTTTTT.

Of note for this clone: Other DNA variants within this sample encode the same CDR3. This chain connects TRBV18 to TRBJ2-7; D is ambiguous. Germline V gives CDR1 KGHSH, CDR2 LQKENI. CDR3 length equals 11 residues. Deletions cut 5 bases from V and 3 bases from J, with 5 bases between. CDR3 sequence (DNA): TGTGCCAGCTCATCTAACTACGAGCAGTACTTC. Protein: CASSSNYEQYF.

The chain recombines TRBV7-3 with TRBJ1-1, with a possible D match to TRBD1 (6 bases). The germline V gene encodes CDR1 SGHTA and CDR2 FQGTGA. The CDR3 has 15 amino acids. V was trimmed by 0 bases and J by 1 base, leaving 9 bases between them. The CDR3 nucleotides read TGTGCCAGCAGCTTAACGCTACAGGGGAACACTGAAGCTTTCTTT. This codes for CASSLTLQGNTEAFF.

The CDR3 nucleotides are TGCGCCAGCAGCTTGGCCCCAATAGGGGGCTCCTACGAGCAGTACTTC. Encoded protein: CASSLAPIGGSYEQYF. V is TRBV5-1 and J is TRBJ2-7, with D possibly matching TRBD1 (6 bases). The CDR3 loop spans 16 amino acids. Per germline, CDR1 SGHRS and CDR2 YFSETQ. V lost 0 bases, J lost 0 bases, and 13 bases lay in between.